The 28 T cell receptor beta chains given below trace back to one sample, sequenced in a study of identical twins. TCRdb independently ran MiXCR on the 5' RACE reads; one entry per CDR3 protein. There are 1.5 million to 2 million distinct CDR3 sequences in the sample; less than 35% occur only once, and approximately 0.25% lies in the top ten. Sample: cord blood. The receptors stem from a newborn girl in good health.

V is TRBV11-2 and J is TRBJ1-6, with a tentative D call TRBD1 (5 bases). There are 15 residues in the CDR3. Between the trimmed V and J ends, which lost 0 bases and 11 bases, there was a span of 14 bases. Germline-derived CDR1 and CDR2 are SGHAT and FQNNGV. The CDR3 loop reads CASSLDPVGGTPLHF. CDR3 sequence (DNA): TGTGCCAGCAGCTTAGATCCGGTTGGGGGGACACCCCTCCACTTT.

This chain connects TRBV12-3 or TRBV12-4 to TRBJ2-1, with D possibly matching TRBD2 (6 bases). V gave up 6 bases and J gave up 3 bases, with 15 bases separating them. The length of the CDR3 is 15 residues. The CDR3 coding sequence is TGTGCCAGCAGGGCCCGGGCTAGCGACTACAATGAGCAGTTCTTC. This codes for CASRARASDYNEQFF.

The chain links TRBV5-4 to TRBJ1-2, with D possibly being TRBD1 (5 bases). The germline V gene has CDR1 SGHNT and CDR2 YYREEE (reference sequence). Trimming removed 10 bases at V and 3 bases at J, with 16 bases between. The length of the CDR3 is 13 residues. The CDR3 DNA is TGTGCCTGGTCCGGGGCACTCTACTATGGCTACACCTTC. As protein: CAWSGALYYGYTF.

A few counts support this clonotype. The chain is built from TRBV4-2 and TRBJ2-7; 12 bases are shared with TRBD2. From germline, CDR1 is LGHNA and CDR2 YNFKEQ. The ends lost 5 bases at V and 7 bases at J; junction bases unmatched: 9. This CDR3 has 15 amino acids. The CDR3 is CASSRRLAGVGEQYF. Here the CDR3 DNA reads TGTGCCAGCAGCAGACGACTAGCGGGAGTGGGGGAGCAGTACTTC.

This clonotype was counted only a few times. CDR3 protein: CASSLVRVPYNEQFF. The CDR3 DNA follows: TGTGCCAGCAGCTTAGTCAGGGTACCCTACAATGAGCAGTTCTTC. The V gene is TRBV7-2, the J gene TRBJ2-1; weak D call: TRBD1 (5 bases). CDR1 is SGHTA, CDR2 FQGNSA, per germline. This CDR3 region has 15 residues. V lost 1 base, J lost 2 bases, and 9 bases lay in between.

This chain joins TRBV24-1 and TRBJ2-1; TRBD1 aligns across 8 bases. V trimming: 6 bases; J trimming: 13 bases; junction bases outside the gene matches: 13. CDR1 and CDR2 (germline): KGHDR, SFDVKD. The length of the CDR3 is 14 residues. The CDR3 coding sequence is TGTGCCACCAGTCGAGGGACAGGCAAAGAGACCCAGTTCTTC. Translated: CATSRGTGKETQFF.

The genes are TRBV7-9 and TRBJ2-7, with 9 bases identical to TRBD1. V lost 5 bases to trimming and J lost 8 bases; unmatched junction nucleotides: 4. The germline CDR1 and CDR2 sequences are SEHNR and FQNEAQ (reference sequence). The CDR3 is 12 amino acids. The CDR3 loop is CASSGGTGKQYF. The DNA of the CDR3 is TGTGCCAGCAGCGGAGGGACAGGGAAGCAGTACTTC.

This clonotype was counted only a few times. This sequence joins TRBV14 and TRBJ1-2; 7 bases match TRBD1. The CDR3 has 14 residues. The trim removed 4 bases at V and 6 bases at J, leaving 8 bases unmatched. Germline CDR1 is SGHDN and CDR2 is FVKESK. This chain's CDR3 is CASSPRQGGNGYTF. The CDR3 bases are TGTGCCAGCAGCCCACGACAGGGAGGGAATGGCTACACCTTC.

With respect to this clonotype: The junction shows a germline mismatch at one end, possibly a read error. The chain carries TRBV4-2 and TRBJ1-6, with D possibly TRBD1 on 5 matching bases. Germline CDR1 is LGHNA and CDR2 is YNFKEQ. The CDR3 is made up of 16 amino acids. The CDR3 loop reads CASSQDGAYRYSPPHF. The CDR3, as DNA: TGTGCCAGCAGCCAAGATGGGGCGTACAGGTATTCACCCCCCCACTTT.

This chain joins TRBV12-3 or TRBV12-4 and TRBJ2-3; 11 bases align to TRBD2. The CDR3 covers 18 residues. The V segment lost 6 bases and the J segment 2 bases; nucleotides outside the gene matches: 13. The CDR3 region is CASRGGTSGAAFTDTQYF. The CDR3 DNA reads TGTGCCAGCAGAGGGGGGACTAGCGGCGCCGCCTTCACAGATACGCAGTATTTT.

This chain uses TRBV24-1 with TRBJ2-7; 7 positions agree with TRBD2. Germline V gene sequence: CDR1 KGHDR, CDR2 SFDVKD. The length of the CDR3 is 13 residues. With 3 bases clipped from V and 3 bases from J, the junction kept 1 base outside the gene matches. This chain's CDR3 is CATSDRGDYEQYF. CDR3 nucleotide sequence: TGTGCCACCAGTGATCGGGGGGACTACGAGCAGTACTTC.

Turning to this clonotype: A much bigger clone sits one base away, suggesting this may be a read error. The chain carries TRBV5-1 and TRBJ2-1; 9 bases map to TRBD2. The CDR3 runs 14 residues. CDR1 is SGHRS and CDR2 is YFSETQ in the germline V gene. Trimming at V came to 7 bases and at J to 6 bases, leaving 8 bases not matched to a gene. The CDR3 sequence is CASGAMTSGNEQFF. CDR3 nucleotide sequence: TGCGCCAGCGGGGCAATGACTAGCGGCAATGAGCAGTTCTTC.

This chain uses TRBV2 with TRBJ2-7; 12 bases agree with TRBD2. V dropped 1 base and J dropped 6; count of bases not matched to a gene: 4. Germline V gene data show CDR1 as SNHLY and CDR2 as FYNNEI. The CDR3 has 15 residues. Written as DNA, the CDR3 is TGTGCCAGCAGTGAAGGACTAGCGGGAGTCGCCGAGCAGTACTTC. Protein product: CASSEGLAGVAEQYF.

As concerns this clonotype: Germline is not matched at one junction end, which may reflect a read error. The chain uses TRBV5-8 and TRBJ2-5; D not resolved. The CDR3 totals 15 residues. Germline CDR1 SGHTS, CDR2 YDEGEE. The CDR3 DNA reads as TGTGCCAACAGCCCGGCCCCCAGGCGACAAGAGACCCAGTACTTC. Protein product: CANSPAPRRQETQYF.

This clonotype was seen a few times. The chain links TRBV20-1 to TRBJ2-1, with D perhaps matching TRBD2 (6 bases). V was shortened by 5 bases and J by 8 bases, with 16 bases between the two germline ends. Germline CDR1 is DFQATT and CDR2 is SNEGSKA (reference sequence). This CDR3 spans 13 amino acids. CDR3 loop: CSARSGRGYEQFF. The DNA of the CDR3 is TGCAGTGCTCGATCTGGTCGGGGGTATGAGCAGTTCTTC.

This chain uses TRBV10-3 with TRBJ2-7, with TRBD1 as a possible D gene (6 bases). With 6 bases removed from V and 0 bases from J, the gap between germline ends came to 12 bases. This CDR3 comprises 14 residues. Germline values: CDR1 ENHRY, CDR2 SYGVKD. Here the CDR3 DNA reads TGTGCCATCAGAAGACAGGACCGCTCCTACGAGCAGTACTTC. As protein: CAIRRQDRSYEQYF.

The genes are TRBV3-1 and TRBJ2-2; no definite D call. In germline, CDR1 is LGHDT, CDR2 YNNKEL (reference sequence). This CDR3 is built from 17 residues. The V end was cut by 1 base, the J end by 1 base, with 13 bases between. CDR3 loop: CASSQVFGIRNTGELFF. The CDR3 DNA sequence: TGTGCCAGCAGCCAAGTCTTCGGCATCCGGAACACCGGGGAGCTGTTTTTT.

The J gene is TRBJ2-1, the V gene TRBV18; 7 bases agree with TRBD2. The CDR3 is 17 amino acids. Germline-derived CDR1 and CDR2 are KGHSH and LQKENI. Trimming cost V 3 bases and J 4 bases; bases outside gene matches: 12. CDR3 region: CASSPFFRASGYNEQFF. CDR3 bases: TGTGCCAGCTCACCTTTTTTCCGGGCTAGCGGTTACAATGAGCAGTTCTTC.

This clonotype was detected only a few times. This rearrangement joins TRBV27 to TRBJ2-7; 8 nucleotides line up with TRBD2. Germline V gene lookup returns CDR1 MNHEY and CDR2 SMNVEV (reference sequence). The V gene end was trimmed by 5 bases and the J gene end by 0 bases; junction bases not matched to a gene: 6. The CDR3 has 15 amino acids. CDR3: CASSPVAGSSYEQYF. The CDR3 bases are TGTGCCAGCAGTCCGGTAGCGGGGAGCTCCTACGAGCAGTACTTC.

As concerns this clonotype: A much larger clone lies a single base off, so this may be a read error. This chain joins TRBV12-3 or TRBV12-4 and TRBJ2-7; TRBD2 aligns across 11 bases. There are 15 residues in the CDR3. CDR3 coding DNA: TGTGCCGGCAGTTTGACGGGACTAGCGGCCTACGAGCAGTACTTC. It encodes CAGSLTGLAAYEQYF.

This clonotype was seen a few times. This sequence joins TRBV27 and TRBJ2-7; D not resolved. The CDR3 spans 14 residues. Germline V gene sequence: CDR1 MNHEY, CDR2 SMNVEV (reference sequence). With 3 bases removed from V and 2 bases from J, the gap between germline ends came to 11 bases. CDR3 amino acids: CASSFSRMTYEQYF. For the CDR3, the DNA is TGTGCCAGCAGTTTCTCGCGGATGACCTACGAGCAGTACTTC.

This chain uses TRBV6-1 with TRBJ1-3, with 7 bases lining up with TRBD1. This CDR3 spans 15 amino acids. The ends lost 6 bases at V and 0 bases at J; junction bases unmatched: 5. Germline loops: CDR1 MNHNS, CDR2 SASEGT. The CDR3 region has the DNA TGTGCCAGCAGGGCACAGGGGCGCTCTGGAAACACCATATATTTT. It is translated as CASRAQGRSGNTIYF.

This clonotype was seen a few times. V and J are TRBV2 and TRBJ1-1; D unclear. This CDR3 comprises 14 residues. Germline CDR1 reads SNHLY; CDR2 reads FYNNEI. Trimming took 6 bases from V and 0 from J, leaving 11 bases between them. The CDR3 coding sequence is TGTGCCAGCAGGGAGGAACTCATGAACACTGAAGCTTTCTTT. Its protein product is CASREELMNTEAFF.

The rearrangement uses TRBV4-1 and TRBJ1-5; D possibly corresponds to TRBD1 (6 bases). The CDR3 has 16 residues. V was trimmed by 0 bases and J by 4 bases, leaving 13 bases between them. Germline assignment: CDR1 MGHRA and CDR2 YSYEKL. The CDR3 DNA reads TGCGCCAGCAGCCAAGAGGGAGGGGGTCTAAATCAGCCCCAGCATTTT. Translating gives CASSQEGGGLNQPQHF.

V is TRBV7-9 and J is TRBJ2-1, with D uncertain. There are 15 residues in the CDR3. Germline loops: CDR1 SEHNR, CDR2 FQNEAQ (reference sequence). Trimming pared 5 bases from V and 5 bases from J, leaving 16 bases between. The CDR3 reads CASSGKVWTDNEQFF. DNA for the CDR3: TGTGCCAGCAGCGGAAAGGTGTGGACGGACAATGAGCAGTTCTTC. The complete variable domain, with remaining parts taken from reference TRBV7-9 and TRBJ2-1, reads DTGVSQNPRHKITKRGQNVTFRCDPISEHNRLYWYRQTLGQGPEFLTYFQNEAQLEKSRLLSDRFSAERPKGSFSTLEIQRTEQGDSAMYLCASSGKVWTDNEQFFGPGTRLTVL.

The chain combines TRBV7-9 with TRBJ1-2; 11 positions agree with TRBD1. The CDR3 spans 17 residues. Per germline, CDR1 SEHNR and CDR2 FQNEAQ (reference sequence). Trimming at V came to 3 bases and at J to 1 base, leaving 7 bases not matched to a gene. CDR3 sequence: CASSFGGQGAFNYGYTF. The CDR3 nucleotides are TGTGCCAGCAGCTTTGGCGGACAGGGGGCTTTTAACTATGGCTACACCTTC.

Turning to this clonotype: A read error may produce the germline difference seen at one junction end. The chain carries TRBV4-2 and TRBJ2-7; D call uncertain. This CDR3 has 14 amino acids. Germline V gene sequence: CDR1 LGHNA, CDR2 YNFKEQ. CDR3 nucleotide sequence: TGTGCCCGCAGCCAATCCCTGGGCTACAATGAGCAGTACTTC. This translates into CARSQSLGYNEQYF.

The chain links TRBV29-1 to TRBJ1-1; D ambiguous. The CDR3 spans 12 residues. V lost 4 bases and J lost 4, with 10 bases in between. The germline V gene encodes CDR1 SQVTM and CDR2 ANQGSEA. This CDR3 reads CSVGSAVTEAFF. Written as DNA, the CDR3 is TGCAGCGTTGGGAGCGCGGTCACTGAAGCTTTCTTT.